This T cell receptor beta chain is from a study of control samples from healthy donors and cancer patients. The CDR3 length is 15 residues. Germline CDR1 and CDR2: SGHKS and YYEKEE (reference sequence). With 2 bases removed from V and 2 bases from J, the gap between germline ends came to 11 bases. Assay used: immunoSEQ multiplex PCR; TCRdb lists only in-frame clones, some missing. The sample lists about 150,000 clones, 93% occurring once. The source material was blood. This chain joins TRBV5-5 and TRBJ1-5, with D tentatively TRBD1 (6 bases). This TCR was sampled from a man younger than 30 in good health. The CDR3 region has the DNA TGTGCCAGCAGCTTCAGGGGTGAGGGCAATCAGCCCCAGCATTTT. Translated, it gives CASSFRGEGNQPQHF.